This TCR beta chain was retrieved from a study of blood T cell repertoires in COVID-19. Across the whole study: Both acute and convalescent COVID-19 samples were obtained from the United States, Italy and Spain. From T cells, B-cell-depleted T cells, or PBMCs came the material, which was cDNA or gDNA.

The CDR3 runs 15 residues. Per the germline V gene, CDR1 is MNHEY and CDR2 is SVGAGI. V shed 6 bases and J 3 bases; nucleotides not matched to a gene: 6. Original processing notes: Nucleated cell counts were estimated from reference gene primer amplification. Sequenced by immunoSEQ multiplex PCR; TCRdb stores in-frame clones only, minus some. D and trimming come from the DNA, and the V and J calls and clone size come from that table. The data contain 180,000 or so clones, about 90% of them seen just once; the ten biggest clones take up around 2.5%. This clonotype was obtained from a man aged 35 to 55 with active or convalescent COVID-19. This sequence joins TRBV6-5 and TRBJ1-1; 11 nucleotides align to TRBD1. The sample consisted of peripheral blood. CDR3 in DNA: TGTGCCAGCAGGGGACAGGGGGGCTTGGACACTGAAGCTTTCTTT. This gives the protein CASRGQGGLDTEAFF.